These T cell receptor beta chains were read from a single sample in a study of cytomegalovirus exposure and HLA in healthy donors. Measured with immunoSEQ multiplex PCR; TCRdb has only the in-frame clones, and not every one. The repertoire includes roughly 140,000 clones, 65% to 90% of them detected once, and approximately 6.3% sits in the top ten. The sequenced sample consisted of PBMCs. Receptor source: a woman aged 45 to 65 in good health and CMV-seropositive. Each CDR3 is given with its conserved first and last residue. The D gene is left open where the match is weak. The size entry is marked missing in some rows and otherwise reads once, few, many or a size class.

CDR3nt	CDR3aa	abundance	j_gene	v_gene	d_gene
TGTGCCAGCAGTTTCGCCCCGACAGGGATTAAAGTCTACGAGCAGTACTTC	CASSFAPTGIKVYEQYF	NA	TRBJ2-7	TRBV27	TRBD1
TGTGCCAGCAGCTTCGGCGGGACAGCTAACACCGGGGAGCTGTTTTTT	CASSFGGTANTGELFF	NA	TRBJ2-2	TRBV7-3	NA
TGTGCCAGCAGCTTAAGGCGGGGGGGCTCCTACAATGAGCAGTTCTTC	CASSLRRGGSYNEQFF	NA	TRBJ2-1	TRBV13	TRBD2
TGTGCTAGTGGTTCCGGTGGGACAGGGGATGGCTACACCTTC	CASGSGGTGDGYTF	NA	TRBJ1-2	TRBV12-5	TRBD1
TGTGCCAGCAGCTTAGTATTTATGTATGGCTACACCTTC	CASSLVFMYGYTF	NA	TRBJ1-2	TRBV7-2	NA
TGTGCCAGTAACCTCGGGGCAGGGGGCCATTGGGGCTACACCTTC	CASNLGAGGHWGYTF	NA	TRBJ1-2	TRBV19	TRBD1
TGTGCCAGCAGCTTGGTGTCTAGCGGGGGCCCCGGAGTTTTTGGGACCCAGTACTTC	CASSLVSSGGPGVFGTQYF	NA	TRBJ2-5	TRBV5-5	TRBD2
TGTGCCTGGAGCAGTCCGGGACAGGGGAAGGGCTACACCTTC	CAWSSPGQGKGYTF	NA	TRBJ1-2	TRBV30	TRBD1
TGTGCCAGCAGGGGACAGGGGGTTTACGAGCAGTACTTC	CASRGQGVYEQYF	NA	TRBJ2-7	TRBV6-6	TRBD1
TGTGCCAGCAGCGTATTGAGTAACTCCTACGAGCAGTACTTC	CASSVLSNSYEQYF	NA	TRBJ2-7	TRBV11-2	NA
TGTGCCAGCAGTGAACAGGGTGGGAATTCACCCCTCCACTTT	CASSEQGGNSPLHF	NA	TRBJ1-6	TRBV2	NA
TGTGCCAGCAGTGAACCCCCGGGGGTCTATGGCTACACCTTC	CASSEPPGVYGYTF	NA	TRBJ1-2	TRBV6-1	NA
TGTGCCAGCAGCCGTACGAACACCGGGGAGCTGTTTTTT	CASSRTNTGELFF	NA	TRBJ2-2	TRBV5-4	NA
TGCGCCAGCAGCCCACCCCCGGGACAGGGACCCATGAGCTCTGGAAACACCATATATTTT	CASSPPPGQGPMSSGNTIYF	NA	TRBJ1-3	TRBV4-1	TRBD1
TGTGCCAGCAGCGTCCGGGGTTTGACTGAAGCTTTCTTT	CASSVRGLTEAFF	NA	TRBJ1-1	TRBV5-8	NA
TGTGCCAGCAGCGCTGGGGGCGGCCCAGATACGCAGTATTTT	CASSAGGGPDTQYF	once	TRBJ2-3	TRBV9	NA
TGTGCCTGGACTACCACAGGGTCCGACGAGCAGTACTTC	CAWTTTGSDEQYF	NA	TRBJ2-7	TRBV30	NA
TGTGCCAGCTCACAGGGGGCCGACGCAGATACGCAGTATTTT	CASSQGADADTQYF	NA	TRBJ2-3	TRBV5-4	TRBD1
TGTGCCAGCTCACCTAATACAGGGGCCCAAGAGACCCAGTACTTC	CASSPNTGAQETQYF	NA	TRBJ2-5	TRBV18	TRBD1
TGTGCCAGCAGTCGGGAATCGGGGAACACTGAAGCTTTCTTT	CASSRESGNTEAFF	few	TRBJ1-1	TRBV6-1	NA
TGTGCCAGTAGTCGGTCAGGGGATTCAGATACGCAGTATTTT	CASSRSGDSDTQYF	NA	TRBJ2-3	TRBV19	NA
TGTGCCTGGAGTGTTCCGGGACTGTTAACCGGGGAGCTGTTTTTT	CAWSVPGLLTGELFF	NA	TRBJ2-2	TRBV30	NA
TGCGCCAGCAGCTTGGCCTGGGAACCCAGGGGCGACGATTACGAGCAGTACTTC	CASSLAWEPRGDDYEQYF	NA	TRBJ2-7	TRBV5-1	NA
TGTGCCAGCAGTAGAAGCGGGGGCGTCTCCTACGAGCAGTACTTC	CASSRSGGVSYEQYF	few	TRBJ2-7	TRBV6-1	TRBD2
TGTGCCAGCAGGGGGTCGGGGAACAATCAGCCCCAGCATTTT	CASRGSGNNQPQHF	NA	TRBJ1-5	TRBV6-5	NA
TGTGCCAGCAGTGATCGACTAGCGGGGTGGGATACGCAGTATTTT	CASSDRLAGWDTQYF	once	TRBJ2-3	TRBV2	TRBD2
TGTGCCTTGCAGGGGACGGTGAACACCGGGGAGCTGTTTTTT	CALQGTVNTGELFF	once	TRBJ2-2	TRBV30	NA
TGTGCCAGCAGACCACAGGGGTCTCTGGCCTACGAGCAGTACTTC	CASRPQGSLAYEQYF	NA	TRBJ2-7	TRBV6-6	TRBD1
TGTGCCAGCAGCCAAGGTAGGGCGGGGGGTGACTACGAGCAGTACTTC	CASSQGRAGGDYEQYF	NA	TRBJ2-7	TRBV4-2	TRBD2